What follows are 32 T cell receptor beta chains derived from one specimen sequenced in a study of regulatory T cells in long-lasting Graves disease. Time point reported: newly diagnosed GD, antithyroid drugs for less than 3 months. PBMC-extracted RNA yielded the TCR library. Relying on iRepertoire HTBI primers and Arm-PCR of CDR3 regions, the team built TCR beta libraries. TCRdb analysed the multiplex PCR reads with MiXCR anew, one entry per CDR3 protein. The table records 350,000 to 550,000 distinct CDR3 sequences, 15% of them present only once. The same sample was also used in a study of T cells in Graves' hyperthyroidism and ophthalmopathy.

The sequencing here drew on peripheral blood mononuclear cells (PBMCs), taken at new diagnosis, from a patient treated with antithyroid drugs. Receptors originate from a woman in her 30s with Graves disease.

The chain has TRBV6-1 and TRBJ1-6; D uncertain. Germline V CDR1 and CDR2: MNHNS, SASEGT. The CDR3 has 14 amino acids. V gave up 6 bases and J gave up 10 bases, with 16 bases separating them. The CDR3 bases are TGTGCCAGCAGCCTCTGGGGAGGGCAGTCACCCCTCCACTTT. Protein product: CASSLWGGQSPLHF.

This rearrangement joins TRBV20-1 to TRBJ2-2; the match to TRBD2 covers 11 bases. Per germline, CDR1 DFQATT and CDR2 SNEGSKA (reference sequence). Trimming cost V 0 bases and J 3 bases; bases outside gene matches: 3. The CDR3 loop spans 16 amino acids. The CDR3 coding sequence is TGCAGTGCTAGAGATTCACTAGCGGGAGACACCGGGGAGCTGTTTTTT. Protein sequence: CSARDSLAGDTGELFF.

The sample holds many counts of this clonotype. The V gene is TRBV20-1, the J gene TRBJ2-7; TRBD2 agrees at 10 bases. Germline loops: CDR1 DFQATT, CDR2 SNEGSKA (reference sequence). This CDR3 has 15 amino acids. V shed 4 bases, J shed 3 bases, and the junction held 9 bases outside the gene matches. DNA for the CDR3: TGCAGTGCTACGCCTAATAGCGGGAGGATCTACGAGCAGTACTTC. Translating it yields CSATPNSGRIYEQYF.

This clonotype has only a few counts. An end of the junction does not agree with germline; a read error may underlie this. The J gene is TRBJ2-2, the V gene TRBV12-3 or TRBV12-4, with D hard to call. The CDR3 has 15 residues. For the CDR3, the DNA is TGTGCCACCAGTGGCCAGAGGTGGGGAACCGGGGAGCTGTTTTTT. It is translated as CATSGQRWGTGELFF.

This clonotype was counted at least ten times. The chain combines TRBV20-1 with TRBJ2-1; 10 positions agree with TRBD2. Germline-derived CDR1 and CDR2 are DFQATT and SNEGSKA (reference sequence). The CDR3 has 14 amino acids. CDR3 DNA sequence: TGCAGCTCCCCCCTAGCGGGAGACACGAATGAGCAGTTCTTC. Translating it yields CSSPLAGDTNEQFF.

This clonotype was observed a handful of times. The chain recombines TRBV7-8 with TRBJ1-6; no reliable D call. The CDR3 loop spans 16 amino acids. Germline V gene data show CDR1 as SGHVS and CDR2 as FQNEAQ. The germline V and J ends were trimmed by 5 bases and 5 bases, with 16 bases remaining between them. CDR3 loop: CASSLPRTGNNSPLHF. CDR3 in DNA: TGTGCCAGCAGCCTTCCTAGGACGGGAAATAATTCACCCCTCCACTTT.

This clonotype was found many times. The chain uses TRBV3-1 and TRBJ2-1; TRBD2 matches 11 bases. V trimming: 3 bases; J trimming: 4 bases; junction bases outside the gene matches: 8. CDR1 LGHDT and CDR2 YNNKEL come from the germline V gene (reference sequence). The CDR3 extends over 17 amino acids. The CDR3 protein is CASSHGTSGRQYNEQFF. The CDR3 nucleotides read TGTGCCAGCAGCCATGGGACTAGCGGAAGACAATACAATGAGCAGTTCTTC.

This clonotype was detected ten times or more. The CDR3 DNA follows: TGTGCCAGCAGTTTACCCCACAGGGGGCCTGAGCAGTTCTTC. It is translated as CASSLPHRGPEQFF. V gene TRBV28 combines with J gene TRBJ2-1, with TRBD1 identical over 9 bases. The CDR3 has 14 amino acids. V lost 2 bases, J lost 9 bases, and 5 bases stayed unmatched. Looked up from germline, CDR1 is MDHEN and CDR2 is SYDVKM.

This clonotype has more than one count but fewer than ten. The chain couples TRBV4-1 to TRBJ2-5; D is possibly TRBD1 or TRBD2 (5 bases each). The CDR3 is 14 residues long. Trimming cost V 1 base and J 5 bases, with 11 bases left between them. Germline CDR1 reads MGHRA; CDR2 reads YSYEKL. The CDR3 DNA reads TGCGCCAGCAGCCAAGGAGGTTGGGGGGAGACCCAGTACTTC. It codes for CASSQGGWGETQYF.

The rearrangement uses TRBV28 and TRBJ1-3, with 7 positions matching TRBD1. Germline values: CDR1 MDHEN, CDR2 SYDVKM. Trimming at V came to 5 bases and at J to 4 bases, leaving 8 bases not matched to a gene. This CDR3 has 15 residues. CDR3 sequence: CASSQDRAGGNTIYF. CDR3 sequence (DNA): TGTGCCAGCAGTCAAGACAGGGCAGGAGGAAACACCATATATTTT.

The chain carries TRBV7-6 and TRBJ2-3, with 7 bases identical to TRBD2. With the DNA end fitting TRBJ2-7 better, the J assignment may be wrong. Germline V gives CDR1 SGHVS, CDR2 FNYEAQ. There are 15 residues in the CDR3. CDR3 loop: CASGAGVGGTRGQYF. The CDR3 DNA is TGTGCCAGCGGCGCGGGGGTGGGCGGGACGCGTGGGCAGTACTTC.

This clonotype showed up many times. The J gene is TRBJ2-5, the V gene TRBV7-9; 7 bases agree with TRBD2. The length of the CDR3 is 14 residues. Losses at the gene ends were 4 bases for V and 5 bases for J; bases not matched to a gene: 7. Germline values: CDR1 SEHNR, CDR2 FQNEAQ (reference sequence). The CDR3 DNA follows: TGTGCCAGCAGCTGGCGGGAGAATGGCGAGACCCAGTACTTC. Amino acid sequence: CASSWRENGETQYF.

Details on this clonotype: A much larger clone is a single base away; this may be a read error. Because the CDR3 is missing its conserved closing phenylalanine or tryptophan, this is likely a read error. The chain uses TRBV20-1 and TRBJ2-5, with 11 bases fitting TRBD2. This CDR3 is 13 amino acids long. Per germline, CDR1 DFQATT and CDR2 SNEGSKA (reference sequence). With V trimmed by 6 bases and J by 2 bases, 2 bases remained unmatched. The CDR3: CSATSGRQETQYL. The CDR3 DNA follows: TGCAGTGCAACTAGCGGGAGACAAGAGACCCAGTACCTC.

At least ten counts were recorded for this clonotype. This rearrangement joins TRBV28 to TRBJ2-2; D gene ambiguous. Trimming removed 3 bases at V and 5 bases at J, with 13 bases between. This CDR3 is built from 15 residues. CDR1 and CDR2 from the germline V gene are MDHEN and SYDVKM. CDR3: CASSLKRPRTGELFF. In nucleotides, the CDR3 is TGTGCCAGCAGTTTGAAGAGACCGAGGACCGGGGAGCTGTTTTTT.

This clonotype was observed at least ten times. V is TRBV6-1 and J is TRBJ2-3; 8 bases fit TRBD2. The CDR3 consists of 15 residues. Germline values: CDR1 MNHNS, CDR2 SASEGT. The junction had 6 bases not matched to a gene; V was cut back by 5 bases and J by 2 bases. Here the CDR3 reads CASSQTSGYTDTQYF. In nucleotides, the CDR3 is TGTGCCAGCAGTCAAACTAGCGGATACACAGATACGCAGTATTTT.

The chain is built from TRBV10-2 and TRBJ2-3; 9 nucleotides agree with TRBD2. The length of the CDR3 is 16 residues. In germline, CDR1 is WSHSY, CDR2 SAAADI. V gave up 4 bases and J gave up 0 bases; unmatched junction bases: 5. The CDR3 DNA reads as TGCGCCAGCAGTGCGACTAGCGGAACTAGCACAGATACGCAGTATTTT. Translating it yields CASSATSGTSTDTQYF.

This clonotype came up many times. The rearrangement uses TRBV29-1 and TRBJ2-7; either TRBD1 or TRBD2 may fit D (7 bases each). The CDR3 is made up of 15 amino acids. V gave up 6 bases and J gave up 3 bases, with 21 bases separating them. Germline CDR1 SQVTM, CDR2 ANQGSEA. Here the CDR3 DNA reads TGCAGCGTGAGGGGGGGACAGAACATGGTCTACGAGCAGTACTTC. Translation gives CSVRGGQNMVYEQYF.

This clonotype showed up many times. The V gene is TRBV20-1, the J gene TRBJ2-5; TRBD1 might be the D (6 bases). CDR3 length: 12 amino acids. The germline V and J ends were trimmed by 5 bases and 5 bases, with 12 bases remaining between them. Germline V CDR1 and CDR2: DFQATT, SNEGSKA (reference sequence). In DNA, the CDR3 is TGCAGTGCTTACAGACAGGACGAGACCCAGTACTTC. Protein: CSAYRQDETQYF.

This clonotype appeared many times. This rearrangement joins TRBV6-5 to TRBJ2-7; D is perhaps TRBD2 (5 bases). The ends were cut back, 2 bases at V and 1 base at J, with 12 bases in the middle. CDR3 length: 15 residues. Germline CDR1 MNHEY, CDR2 SVGAGI. CDR3 in amino acids: CASSYAGEGSYEQYF. DNA for the CDR3: TGTGCCAGCAGTTACGCCGGCGAGGGTTCCTACGAGCAGTACTTC.

This clonotype was seen only a few times. V is TRBV4-1 and J is TRBJ2-3, with a weak D call TRBD2 (5 bases). The CDR3 runs 15 residues. Germline V gene lookup returns CDR1 MGHRA and CDR2 YSYEKL. V was trimmed by 0 bases and J by 3 bases, leaving 10 bases between them. Here the CDR3 DNA reads TGCGCCAGCAGCCAAGAGAGGGTAGGGACAGATACGCAGTATTTT. Translated, it gives CASSQERVGTDTQYF.

The chain combines TRBV19 with TRBJ2-3, with 8 nucleotides matching TRBD2. This CDR3 region has 15 residues. V shed 4 bases, J shed 0 bases, and the junction held 3 bases outside the gene matches. Germline V gives CDR1 LNHDA, CDR2 SQIVND (reference sequence). The CDR3 bases are TGTGCCAGTAGTAAGGGGACTAGTAGCACAGATACGCAGTATTTT. Translating it yields CASSKGTSSTDTQYF.

This clonotype showed up many times. This chain uses TRBV5-1 with TRBJ1-5; D is uncertain. CDR3 length: 14 residues. Germline V CDR1 and CDR2: SGHRS, YFSETQ. V lost 0 bases to trimming and J lost 5 bases, with 9 bases between them. CDR3 nucleotides: TGCGCCAGCAGCTTGGGGCCCCGGGATCAGCCCCAGCATTTT. Its translation is CASSLGPRDQPQHF.

This clonotype was seen ten or more times. The chain employs TRBV28 and TRBJ2-3; D may correspond to TRBD1 or TRBD2 (6 bases each). The CDR3 has 17 residues. Trimming removed 6 bases from V and 0 bases from J, with 19 bases in between. Per the germline V gene, CDR1 is MDHEN and CDR2 is SYDVKM. DNA for the CDR3: TGTGCCAGCAGCTTGGGGGGCTGGCGGGACAGCACAGATACGCAGTATTTT. Encoded protein: CASSLGGWRDSTDTQYF.

The chain combines TRBV4-1 with TRBJ1-5, with D perhaps matching TRBD1 (6 bases). Trimming left V 3 bases short and J 2 bases short, with 14 bases between. The V gene's germline CDR1 is MGHRA and CDR2 YSYEKL. The CDR3 is 16 residues long. The CDR3 DNA reads as TGCGCCAGCAGCCAGGAAACAGGGACTGGCAATCAGCCCCAGCATTTT. It translates to CASSQETGTGNQPQHF.

Points on this clonotype: Possible read error: a much larger clone is one base away. The CDR3 DNA follows: TGTGCCAGCAAACGGGGAGGTCAGCCCCAGCATTTT. Translated, it gives CASKRGGQPQHF. The chain employs TRBV27 and TRBJ1-5; D gene ambiguous. Germline CDR1 is MNHEY and CDR2 is SMNVEV (reference sequence). Trimming shortened V by 7 bases and J by 6 bases, and 10 bases separated the two germline ends. The CDR3 sequence is 12 residues long.

In its sample, this clonotype was seen many times. The chain employs TRBV6-1 and TRBJ1-5, with 8 bases aligning to TRBD1. The J segment lost 6 bases and the V segment lost 0 bases, leaving 4 bases of the junction unmatched. CDR1 and CDR2 from the germline V gene are MNHNS and SASEGT. The CDR3 consists of 15 residues. CDR3 loop: CASSEAQGAGQPQHF. The CDR3 nucleotides are TGTGCCAGCAGTGAAGCGCAGGGGGCTGGTCAGCCCCAGCATTTT.

The chain combines TRBV10-3 with TRBJ2-1; maybe TRBD2 (6 bases). The V gene lost 2 bases and the J gene lost 3 bases, with 23 bases spanning the gap. CDR3 size: 19 residues. Germline lookup yields CDR1 ENHRY and CDR2 SYGVKD. The CDR3 bases are TGTGCCATCAGTGAGGTGCCAGGAGCCCGGGAGTACTACTACAATGAGCAGTTCTTC. Translating gives CAISEVPGAREYYYNEQFF.

The chain employs TRBV4-1 and TRBJ2-2; maybe TRBD1 (5 bases). The CDR3 runs 16 residues. V was pared by 0 bases and J by 6 bases, with 14 bases between. The germline V gene encodes CDR1 MGHRA and CDR2 YSYEKL. CDR3 sequence: CASSQEKGKVAGELFF. The CDR3 DNA reads as TGCGCCAGCAGCCAAGAAAAGGGGAAGGTCGCCGGGGAGCTGTTTTTT.

The rearrangement uses TRBV6-5 and TRBJ1-2, with D maybe TRBD1 (5 bases). V lost 4 bases to trimming and J lost 0 bases, with 15 bases between them. CDR1 is MNHEY, CDR2 SVGAGI, per germline. There are 16 residues in the CDR3. The CDR3 protein is CASSLARAPTNYGYTF. The CDR3 nucleotides are TGTGCCAGCAGTTTGGCCAGGGCACCTACTAACTATGGCTACACCTTC.

This clonotype was seen at least ten times. The rearrangement links TRBV7-8 to TRBJ2-3; TRBD2 matches at 8 bases. V lost 5 bases, J lost 5 bases, and 18 bases stayed unmatched. The CDR3 consists of 18 residues. Germline loops: CDR1 SGHVS, CDR2 FQNEAQ. CDR3 in DNA: TGTGCCAGCAGCGCCACTTACAGAGGACTAGCCCTACAAGATACGCAGTATTTT. Its protein product is CASSATYRGLALQDTQYF.

The chain has TRBV4-1 and TRBJ2-1, with 9 bases identical to TRBD2. CDR3 size: 17 residues. Per germline, CDR1 MGHRA and CDR2 YSYEKL. V dropped 4 bases and J dropped 10; count of bases not matched to a gene: 17. The DNA for the CDR3 is TGCGCCAGCAGCCTTGGGCTAGCGGGAAGAAGGGTCGCGGAGCAGTTCTTC. It yields the protein CASSLGLAGRRVAEQFF.

In this sample, this clonotype turned up many times. The rearrangement joins TRBV27 to TRBJ2-7; tentatively, D is TRBD1 or TRBD2 (5 bases each). The CDR3 extends over 15 amino acids. Germline values: CDR1 MNHEY, CDR2 SMNVEV (reference sequence). Trimming took off 2 bases at V and 1 base at J, with 12 bases between the two ends. The CDR3 reads CASSLLGRQSYEQYF. The DNA for the CDR3 is TGTGCCAGCAGTTTACTGGGACGGCAATCCTACGAGCAGTACTTC.